One sample yielded the 21 T cell receptor beta chains listed below, sequenced in a study of blood T cell repertoires in COVID-19. This table comes from immunoSEQ multiplex PCR, and its TCRdb copy is limited to in-frame clones, with some not included. The sample includes 78,000 or so clones, approximately 82% seen only once; the top ten take approximately 8.8%. The sequencing input was peripheral blood. The receptors were gathered from a human donor in a cohort sampled during active COVID-19.

The chain links TRBV29-1 to TRBJ2-3, with TRBD2 matching 7 bases. The V segment lost 4 bases and the J segment 5 bases; nucleotides outside the gene matches: 9. The CDR3 is 14 amino acids. Germline loops: CDR1 SQVTM, CDR2 ANQGSEA. The CDR3 DNA sequence: TGCAGCGTTGTAGGGCGGGGGATGGAAGATACGCAGTATTTT. Its translation is CSVVGRGMEDTQYF.

This clone appeared a single time. The chain uses TRBV19 and TRBJ1-3; no clear D gene. Between the trimmed V and J ends, which lost 10 bases and 0 bases, there was a span of 13 bases. The CDR3 runs to 14 residues. The V gene's germline CDR1 is LNHDA and CDR2 SQIVND (reference sequence). The CDR3 loop is CATQGGYSGNTIYF. The CDR3 nucleotides read TGTGCCACCCAAGGCGGATACTCTGGAAACACCATATATTTT. Combining the CDR3 with reference TRBV19 and TRBJ1-3 gives the whole variable domain DGGITQSPKYLFRKEGQNVTLSCEQNLNHDAMYWYRQDPGQGLRLIYYSQIVNDFQKGDIAEGYSVSREKKESFPLTVTSAQKNPTAFYLCATQGGYSGNTIYFGEGSWLTVV.

This clone was seen a single time. The chain combines TRBV3-1 (or the pseudogene TRBV3-2) with TRBJ1-2; no reliable D call. The CDR3 is 16 amino acids. The V and J ends lost 1 base and 2 bases respectively, with 14 bases between them. CDR1 is LGHDT and CDR2 is YNNKEL in the germline V gene (reference sequence). CDR3: CASSQGGGGINYGYTF. The CDR3 DNA follows: TGTGCCAGCAGCCAAGGAGGCGGCGGCATCAACTATGGCTACACCTTC.

The chain combines TRBV7-9 with TRBJ2-7; D gene uncertain. With 4 bases removed from V and 0 bases from J, the gap between germline ends came to 13 bases. CDR3 length: 15 residues. The germline gives CDR1 SEHNR, CDR2 FQNEAQ (reference sequence). The CDR3 sequence: CASSSSGRSSYEQYF. For the CDR3, the DNA is TGTGCCAGCAGCTCGTCGGGTCGGAGCTCCTACGAGCAGTACTTC. Based on the CDR3 plus reference TRBV7-9 and TRBJ2-7, the full variable domain is DTGVSQNPRHKITKRGQNVTFRCDPISEHNRLYWYRQTLGQGPEFLTYFQNEAQLEKSRLLSDRFSAERPKGSFSTLEIQRTEQGDSAMYLCASSSSGRSSYEQYFGPGTRLTVT.

The V call is TRBV11-2, the J call TRBJ2-7; 13 bases align to TRBD2. CDR1 SGHAT and CDR2 FQNNGV come from the germline V gene. J lost 0 bases, V lost 5 bases, and 7 bases had no gene match. The CDR3 sequence is 17 residues long. The CDR3: CASSPKGLAGSSYEQYF. In nucleotides, the CDR3 is TGTGCCAGCAGCCCGAAGGGACTAGCGGGATCCTCCTACGAGCAGTACTTC. Full variable domain (missing parts from reference TRBV11-2 and TRBJ2-7): EAGVAQSPRYKIIEKRQSVAFWCNPISGHATLYWYQQILGQGPKLLIQFQNNGVVDDSQLPKDRFSAERLKGVDSTLKIQPAKLEDSAVYLCASSPKGLAGSSYEQYFGPGTRLTVT.

The chain recombines TRBV18 with TRBJ2-3; maybe TRBD1 (6 bases). Germline CDR1 KGHSH, CDR2 LQKENI. Between the trimmed V and J ends, which lost 6 bases and 2 bases, there was a span of 12 bases. CDR3 length: 14 residues. CDR3 nucleotides: TGTGCCAGCTCCAGGGACACCGTCACAGATACGCAGTATTTT. It yields the protein CASSRDTVTDTQYF.

This rearrangement joins TRBV11-2 to TRBJ1-1; the D gene is possibly TRBD1 (6 bases). The CDR3 is 13 residues long. V lost 4 bases and J 4 bases, leaving 10 bases between the germline ends. CDR1 and CDR2 from the germline V gene are SGHAT and FQNNGV. The CDR3 loop is CASSSWGRTEAFF. CDR3 in DNA: TGTGCCAGCAGCTCCTGGGGGCGCACTGAAGCTTTCTTT.

The chain links TRBV2 to TRBJ2-7, with 7 bases identical to TRBD1. This CDR3 has 15 amino acids. J lost 0 bases, V lost 5 bases, and 7 bases had no gene match. CDR1 is SNHLY and CDR2 is FYNNEI in the germline V gene. The CDR3 reads CASSIHRGISYEQYF. For the CDR3, the DNA is TGTGCCAGCAGTATACACAGGGGTATCTCCTACGAGCAGTACTTC.

The chain carries TRBV20-1 and TRBJ2-2; TRBD2 matches at 10 bases. The germline CDR1 and CDR2 sequences are DFQATT and SNEGSKA (reference sequence). With V trimmed by 3 bases and J by 5 bases, 6 bases remained unmatched. CDR3 length: 15 amino acids. CDR3 loop: CSASVAGGRTGELFF. The DNA for the CDR3 is TGCAGTGCTAGTGTAGCGGGGGGCAGAACCGGGGAGCTGTTTTTT.

This clone was counted once. The chain carries TRBV5-1 and TRBJ2-3; the D gene is possibly TRBD2 (6 bases). The germline CDR1 and CDR2 sequences are SGHRS and YFSETQ. This CDR3 has 14 amino acids. V lost 4 bases and J lost 1, with 10 bases in between. CDR3 sequence reads: CASSGGLGTDTQYF. In DNA form, the CDR3 reads TGCGCCAGCAGCGGAGGGTTAGGCACAGATACGCAGTATTTT.

The chain joins TRBV18 to TRBJ1-2; D is unresolved. The CDR3 runs 12 residues. With 2 bases removed from V and 8 bases from J, the gap between germline ends came to 9 bases. Germline V gene data show CDR1 as KGHSH and CDR2 as LQKENI. CDR3 bases: TGTGCCAGCTCACCAGACGGCGGGGGCTACACCTTC. Protein: CASSPDGGGYTF.

This chain links TRBV5-1 with TRBJ2-7; D possibly corresponds to TRBD1 (6 bases). Germline CDR1 SGHRS, CDR2 YFSETQ. CDR3 length: 14 amino acids. Trimming removed 2 bases from V and 2 bases from J, with 11 bases in between. CDR3 amino acids: CASSLSGATYEQYF. The CDR3 DNA reads TGCGCCAGCAGCTTATCAGGGGCCACCTACGAGCAGTACTTC.

The chain combines TRBV28 with TRBJ1-2, with TRBD1 matching 8 bases. CDR3 length equals 15 residues. After removal of 7 bases from V and 4 bases from J, the junction contained 11 bases not matched to a gene. Per germline, CDR1 MDHEN and CDR2 SYDVKM. The CDR3 DNA reads as TGTGCCAGCACCTCAGGGGGCGCGAAACTCTATGGCTACACCTTC. Residues: CASTSGGAKLYGYTF.

The chain carries TRBV19 and TRBJ2-2, with D maybe TRBD2 (6 bases). V lost 5 bases and J 3 bases, leaving 13 bases between the germline ends. CDR3 size: 15 residues. Germline loops: CDR1 LNHDA, CDR2 SQIVND (reference sequence). The CDR3 here is CASSAGTAHTGELFF. CDR3 in DNA: TGTGCCAGTAGTGCCGGGACTGCACACACCGGGGAGCTGTTTTTT. Full variable domain (missing parts from reference TRBV19 and TRBJ2-2): DGGITQSPKYLFRKEGQNVTLSCEQNLNHDAMYWYRQDPGQGLRLIYYSQIVNDFQKGDIAEGYSVSREKKESFPLTVTSAQKNPTAFYLCASSAGTAHTGELFFGEGSRLTVL.

In this sample, this clone turned up once. This sequence joins TRBV2 and TRBJ2-2; D not resolved. The CDR3 loop spans 15 amino acids. Trimming removed 4 bases from V and 0 bases from J, with 9 bases in between. Per germline, CDR1 SNHLY and CDR2 FYNNEI. CDR3 sequence reads: CASSGATSNTGELFF. CDR3 DNA sequence: TGTGCCAGCAGTGGGGCGACATCGAACACCGGGGAGCTGTTTTTT.

The chain joins TRBV3-1 (or the pseudogene TRBV3-2) to TRBJ1-5; D is perhaps TRBD1 (5 bases). CDR1 is LGHDT and CDR2 is YNNKEL in the germline V gene (reference sequence). The V gene lost 0 bases and the J gene lost 2 bases, with 11 bases spanning the gap. The CDR3 has 16 amino acids. CDR3 nucleotide sequence: TGTGCCAGCAGCCAAGAGGGGCTCGTAGGCAATCAGCCCCAGCATTTT. Translating it yields CASSQEGLVGNQPQHF.

This chain joins TRBV12-3 or TRBV12-4 and TRBJ1-2, with 8 nucleotides matching TRBD1. CDR3 length equals 13 residues. After removal of 4 bases from V and 7 bases from J, the junction contained 5 bases not matched to a gene. CDR3 DNA: TGTGCCAGCAGTTATCAGGGGGCGGCTGGCTACACCTTC. Translated, it gives CASSYQGAAGYTF.

J is TRBJ1-1 and V is TRBV28; 8 bases fit TRBD1. The CDR3 has 14 residues. V lost 3 bases to trimming and J lost 7 bases; unmatched junction nucleotides: 7. The germline V gene encodes CDR1 MDHEN and CDR2 SYDVKM. CDR3 sequence (DNA): TGTGCCAGCAGTTTGGACAGGGTCCTACTTGAAGCTTTCTTT. It specifies CASSLDRVLLEAFF.

The chain uses TRBV5-1 and TRBJ2-5, with 9 bases fitting TRBD1. Trimming took 4 bases from V and 3 from J; bases not matched to a gene: 7. Germline V gene sequence: CDR1 SGHRS, CDR2 YFSETQ. CDR3 length equals 15 residues. Here the CDR3 DNA reads TGCGCCAGCAGCCCTGGGGACAGGGAAAAAGAGACCCAGTACTTC. This encodes CASSPGDREKETQYF.

The chain employs TRBV6-1 and TRBJ2-7; 13 nucleotides match TRBD2. CDR3 length: 16 amino acids. Trimming took 2 bases from V and 1 from J; bases not matched to a gene: 2. Germline CDR1 and CDR2: MNHNS and SASEGT. This CDR3 reads CASSERTSGSSYEQYF. CDR3 nucleotides: TGTGCCAGCAGTGAACGGACTAGCGGGAGTTCCTACGAGCAGTACTTC.

This clone was counted a few times. The chain links TRBV7-2 to TRBJ1-5; D gene ambiguous. Looked up from germline, CDR1 is SGHTA and CDR2 is FQGNSA. This CDR3 spans 13 amino acids. V was pared by 1 base and J by 7 bases, with 8 bases between. In DNA form, the CDR3 reads TGTGCCAGCAGCTTAGTCCAGACACAGCCCCAGCATTTT. It specifies CASSLVQTQPQHF.